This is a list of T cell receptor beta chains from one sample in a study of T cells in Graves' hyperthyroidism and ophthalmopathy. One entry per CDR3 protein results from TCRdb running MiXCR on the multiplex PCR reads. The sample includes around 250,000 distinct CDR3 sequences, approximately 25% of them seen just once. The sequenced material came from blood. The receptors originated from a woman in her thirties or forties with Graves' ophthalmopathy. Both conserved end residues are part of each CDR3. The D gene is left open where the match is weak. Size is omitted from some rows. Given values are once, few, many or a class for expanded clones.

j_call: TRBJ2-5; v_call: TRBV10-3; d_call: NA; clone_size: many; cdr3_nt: TGTGCCATCACTGGGGCTTCGGGGGAGACCCAGTACTTC; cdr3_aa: CAITGASGETQYF
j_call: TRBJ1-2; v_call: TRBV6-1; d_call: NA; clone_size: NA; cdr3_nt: TGTGCCAGCAGTCGAACGGACAGTTACTATGGCTACACCTTC; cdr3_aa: CASSRTDSYYGYTF
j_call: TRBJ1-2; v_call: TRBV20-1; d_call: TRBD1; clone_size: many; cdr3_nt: TGCTGCTGCCGGGACAGGGATGACTATGGCTACACCTTC; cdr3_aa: CCCRDRDDYGYTF
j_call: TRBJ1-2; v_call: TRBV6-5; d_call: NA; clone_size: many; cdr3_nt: TGTGCCAGCAGTTATGCATTCGGGGCCCGGACTCGAGGGGGCTACACCTTC; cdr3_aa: CASSYAFGARTRGGYTF
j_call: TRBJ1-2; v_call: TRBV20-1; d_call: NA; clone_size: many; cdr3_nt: TGCAGTGCTAGGGTTGGGGACGGAGCTAACTATGGCTACACCTTC; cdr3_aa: CSARVGDGANYGYTF
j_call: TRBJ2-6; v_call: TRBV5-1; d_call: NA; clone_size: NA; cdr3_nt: TGCGCCAGCAGCTTGGGTCCTGTGGGGGCCAACGTCCTGACTTTC; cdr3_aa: CASSLGPVGANVLTF
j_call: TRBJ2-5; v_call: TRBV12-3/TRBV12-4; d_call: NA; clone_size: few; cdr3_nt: TGTGCCAGCAGTTTACGGTTCGGGGCAGGGAGGGAGACCCAGTACTTC; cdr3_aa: CASSLRFGAGRETQYF
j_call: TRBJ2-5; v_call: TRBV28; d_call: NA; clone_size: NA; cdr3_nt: TGTGCCAGCAGTCCCACCGGTGGGGTGGCGGGAGAGACCCAGTACTTC; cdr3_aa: CASSPTGGVAGETQYF
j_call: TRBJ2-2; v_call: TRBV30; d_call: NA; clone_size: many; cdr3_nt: TGTGCCTGGAGTGAGCGGTGGAGTAGACGTCCCGGGGAGCTGTTTTTT; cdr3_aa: CAWSERWSRRPGELFF
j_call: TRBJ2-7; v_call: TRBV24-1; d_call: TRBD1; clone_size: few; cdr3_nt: TGTGCCACCAGTGACCCCGGGACAGGGGCCCACGAGCAGTACTTC; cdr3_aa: CATSDPGTGAHEQYF
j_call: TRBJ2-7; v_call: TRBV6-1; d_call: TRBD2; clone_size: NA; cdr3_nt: TGTGCCAGCAGTGGGGCTAGCGGGGCCGCCTACGAGCAGTACTTC; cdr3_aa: CASSGASGAAYEQYF
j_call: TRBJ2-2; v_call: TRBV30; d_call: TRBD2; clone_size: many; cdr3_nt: TGTGCCTGGAGCCGAAGGACTAGCCTCAGTAGCGGGGAGCTGTTTTTT; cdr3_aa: CAWSRRTSLSSGELFF
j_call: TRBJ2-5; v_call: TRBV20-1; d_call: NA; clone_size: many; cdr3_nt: TGCAGTGCTAGACTGGGCGGGGTCGGGGAGACCCAGTACTTC; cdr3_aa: CSARLGGVGETQYF
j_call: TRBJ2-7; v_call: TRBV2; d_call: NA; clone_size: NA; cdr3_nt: TGTGCCAGCAGTGAAGGACCGGTAACCTACGAGCAGTACTTC; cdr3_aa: CASSEGPVTYEQYF
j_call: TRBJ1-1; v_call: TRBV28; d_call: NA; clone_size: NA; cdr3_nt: NA; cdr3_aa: CASSSQVYGYTFGSGNTEAFF
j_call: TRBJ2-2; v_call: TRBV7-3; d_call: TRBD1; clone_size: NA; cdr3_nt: TGTGCCAGCAGCTTAACCCTACAGGGGGCCCTAACCGGGGAGCTGTTTTTT; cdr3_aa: CASSLTLQGALTGELFF
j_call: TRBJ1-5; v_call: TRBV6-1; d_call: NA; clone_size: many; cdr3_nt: TGTGCCAGCAGTGTTTCCCCCGGGACCGATATCAGGCCCCAGCATTTT; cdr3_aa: CASSVSPGTDIRPQHF
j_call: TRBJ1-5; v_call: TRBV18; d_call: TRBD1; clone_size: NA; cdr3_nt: TGTGCCAGCTCATGGGACAGGGGCCTATATCAGCCCCAGCATTTT; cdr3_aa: CASSWDRGLYQPQHF
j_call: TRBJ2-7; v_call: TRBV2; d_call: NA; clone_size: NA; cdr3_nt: TGTGCCAGCAGCCCTAAGAGGAGGTCCGACGAGCAGTACTTC; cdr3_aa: CASSPKRRSDEQYF
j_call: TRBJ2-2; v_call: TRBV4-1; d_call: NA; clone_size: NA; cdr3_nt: TGCGCCAGCAGCCAAGATCGGCATAGATCGGGGGACAGAAACACCGGGGAGCTGTTTTTT; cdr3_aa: CASSQDRHRSGDRNTGELFF
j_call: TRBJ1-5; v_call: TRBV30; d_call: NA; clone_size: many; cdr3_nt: TGTGCCTGGACGTGGGGCGGCTCGAGCAATCAGCCCCAGCATTTT; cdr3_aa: CAWTWGGSSNQPQHF
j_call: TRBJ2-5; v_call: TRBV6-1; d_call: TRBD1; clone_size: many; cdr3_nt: TGTGCCAGCAGTGAAAACAGGGGAGTTAGAGAGACCCAGTACTTC; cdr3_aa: CASSENRGVRETQYF
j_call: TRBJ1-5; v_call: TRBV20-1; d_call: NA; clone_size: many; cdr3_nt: TGCAGTGCTAGGGGGGAGGGTAGTCAGCCCCAGCATTTT; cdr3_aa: CSARGEGSQPQHF
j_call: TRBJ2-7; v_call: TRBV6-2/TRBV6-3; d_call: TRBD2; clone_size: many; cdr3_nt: TGTGCCAGCGGGGCTAGCGGGACCTCCGGTCACGAGCAGTACTTC; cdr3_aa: CASGASGTSGHEQYF
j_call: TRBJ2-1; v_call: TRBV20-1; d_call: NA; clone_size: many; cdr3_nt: TGCAGTGCTAGACTGATCGCACCTTACAATGAGCAGTTCTTC; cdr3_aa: CSARLIAPYNEQFF
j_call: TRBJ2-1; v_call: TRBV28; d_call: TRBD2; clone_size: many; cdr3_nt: TGTGCCAGCATGGGACTAGCGGGAGGGAAAAGCTCCTACAATGAGCAGTTCTTC; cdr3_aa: CASMGLAGGKSSYNEQFF
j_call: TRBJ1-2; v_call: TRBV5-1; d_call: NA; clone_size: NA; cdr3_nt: TGCGCCAGCAGTTTGCAATCAGGGGACGGCTACACCTTC; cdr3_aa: CASSLQSGDGYTF
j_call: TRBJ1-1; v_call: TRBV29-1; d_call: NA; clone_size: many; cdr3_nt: TGCAGTAGTTGTGAGGGGGGCACTGAAGCTTTCTTT; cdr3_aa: CSSCEGGTEAFF
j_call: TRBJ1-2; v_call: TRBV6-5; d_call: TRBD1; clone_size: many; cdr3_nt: TGTGCCAGCAGTCCGACAGGGCTGAACTATGGCTACACCTTC; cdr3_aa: CASSPTGLNYGYTF
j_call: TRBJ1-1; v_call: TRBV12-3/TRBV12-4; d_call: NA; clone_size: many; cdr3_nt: TGTGCCAGCAGTCCACCGTCTCTGGGGCGGGCTGAAGCTTTCTTT; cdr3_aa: CASSPPSLGRAEAFF
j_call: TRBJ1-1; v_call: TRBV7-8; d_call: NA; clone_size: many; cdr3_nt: TGTGCCAGCAGCTTAGCGTCTGGAAGGAGTATAGGCACTGAAGCTTTCTTT; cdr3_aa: CASSLASGRSIGTEAFF
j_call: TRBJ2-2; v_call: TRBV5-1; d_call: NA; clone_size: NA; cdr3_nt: TGCGCCAGCAGCAAAACGCCCCGGCAGGGGAGCGGGGAGCTGTTTTTT; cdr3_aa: CASSKTPRQGSGELFF
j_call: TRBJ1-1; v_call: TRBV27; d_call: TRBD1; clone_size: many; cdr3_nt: TGTGCCAGCAGTCCCAACAGGGGGCCAGCTTTCTTT; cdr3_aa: CASSPNRGPAFF